This T cell receptor (beta chain) was recorded in a study of identical twins. Notes on the study in general: Abundant cord blood beta clonotypes carried fewer insertions; memory repertoires showed none. Beta out-of-frame sequences showed weaker excess sharing between twins. Some out-of-frame alpha sequences were shared by twins, and these showed excess low generation probability.

Each CDR3 protein is one row after TCRdb ran MiXCR on the 5' RACE reads. This sample has a few hundred thousand distinct CDR3 sequences, with 10% found just once. This clonotype rates as medium-sized (0.01 to 0.1%). The antigen is undetermined. The CDR3 has 11 amino acids. V lost 8 bases, J lost 11 bases, and 8 bases stayed unmatched. CDR1 MDHEN and CDR2 SYDVKM come from the germline V gene. This chain joins TRBV28 and TRBJ1-1; 7 nucleotides align to TRBD1. The sequenced material came from memory T cells sorted from blood. This clonotype was sampled from a man between 50 and 59 years old in good health. CDR3 sequence (DNA): TGTGCCAGCTCCGGCGGGACAGAGGCTTTCTTT. Translated, it gives CASSGGTEAFF.